The rows below give T cell receptor beta chains drawn from one sample of a study of breast tumors, draining lymph nodes, adjacent tissues. TCRdb reprocessed the multiplex PCR reads via MiXCR and lists one record per CDR3 protein. The sample contains tens of thousands of distinct CDR3 sequences, 60% to 75% of which appear only once. Source material: tumor-adjacent breast tissue. The receptors shown here come from a female donor with breast cancer. Some clones in this sample may be carry-over from other donors' samples. Both conserved end residues are part of each CDR3. Fields, in order: J gene, D gene, CDR3 length, clone size, V gene, CDR3 protein, CDR3 DNA. The D gene is left open where the match is weak. Clone size appears in some rows only: once, few, many, or a class for an expanded clone.

>TRBJ2-7|TRBD1|12|.|TRBV12-3/TRBV12-4
CASSPDRTEQYF
TGTGCCAGCAGTCCGGACAGGACCGAGCAGTACTTC
>TRBJ1-2|TRBD1|15|.|TRBV20-1
CSARDPGTGNYGYTF
TGCAGTGCTAGAGATCCCGGGACAGGGAACTATGGCTACACCTTC
>TRBJ2-5|TRBD2|12|.|TRBV20-1
CSGGGLQETQYF
TGCAGCGGCGGGGGACTACAAGAGACCCAGTACTTC
>TRBJ2-1|TRBD2|12|.|TRBV20-1
CSGSGGEDERFF
TGCAGTGGGAGTGGGGGGGAGGATGAGCGGTTCTTC
>TRBJ1-4|TRBD1|15|medium-sized|TRBV2
CASSVYQGANEKLFF
TGTGCCAGCAGTGTGTATCAGGGGGCTAATGAAAAACTGTTTTTT
>TRBJ2-2|TRBD2|14|.|TRBV20-1
CSAKKAGTTGELFF
TGCAGTGCTAAGAAAGCGGGGACCACCGGGGAGCTGTTTTTT
>TRBJ2-3|.|15|.|TRBV12-5
CASGLSRGATDTQYF
TGTGCTAGTGGTTTATCCAGGGGAGCGACAGATACGCAGTATTTT
>TRBJ2-3|TRBD2|18|many|TRBV7-9
CASTKGTSGFPLKDTQYF
TGTGCCAGCACAAAAGGGACTAGCGGGTTTCCTCTAAAAGATACGCAGTATTTT
>TRBJ1-6|.|14|.|TRBV7-3
CASSTRTVNSPLHF
TGTGCCAGCAGCACACGGACAGTTAATTCACCCCTCCACTTT
>TRBJ1-3|.|14|.|TRBV12-3/TRBV12-4
CASSLSGPGNTIYF
TGTGCCAGCAGTTTGAGCGGCCCTGGAAACACCATATATTTT
>TRBJ2-5|.|16|.|TRBV7-9
CASSHSGTTPRETQYF
TGTGCCAGCAGCCACTCAGGGACAACCCCCAGGGAGACCCAGTACTTC
>TRBJ2-3|TRBD2|14|.|TRBV5-1
CASNAGDFSDTQYF
TGCGCCAGCAACGCGGGAGACTTCTCAGATACGCAGTATTTT
>TRBJ1-6|.|14|.|TRBV4-2
CASSPSKEVSALHF
TGTGCCAGCAGCCCTAGCAAAGAGGTATCGGCCCTCCACTTT
>TRBJ2-1|TRBD2|15|.|TRBV6-4
CASSDSGSVYNEQFF
TGTGCCAGCAGTGACAGCGGGAGTGTATACAATGAGCAGTTCTTC
>TRBJ1-2|.|15|once|TRBV5-1
CASSTGTVTNYGYTF
TGCGCCAGCAGCACCGGTACAGTAACTAACTATGGCTACACCTTC
>TRBJ1-6|.|15|.|TRBV6-1
CASSEFRNLNSPLHF
TGTGCCAGCAGTGAATTTCGGAATCTGAATTCACCCCTCCACTTT
>TRBJ2-3|.|16|.|TRBV5-1
CASSLEGGPSTDTQYF
TGCGCCAGCAGCTTGGAGGGGGGCCCTAGCACAGATACGCAGTATTTT